A selection of T cell receptor beta chains follows, all from one sample in a study of T cells in Graves' hyperthyroidism and ophthalmopathy. TCRdb redid the calling of the multiplex PCR reads with MiXCR, one entry per CDR3 protein. The repertoire has approximately 630,000 distinct CDR3 sequences, around 15% of them found once; the top ten carry around 4%. The specimen sequenced was blood. The receptors shown here come from a woman in her twenties or thirties with Graves' hyperthyroidism. CDR3s include the opening cysteine and the closing phenylalanine or tryptophan. Each record gives: J gene, D gene, CDR3 length, V gene, clone size, CDR3 protein, CDR3 DNA. A D gene is named only where the DNA matches it firmly. For some rows the clone size is stated as once, few or many, or as a class when expanded; others skip it.

TRBJ2-3,TRBD2,17,TRBV9,NA,CASSPGLAGASRDTQYF,TGTGCCAGCAGCCCTGGACTAGCGGGAGCCTCTAGGGATACGCAGTATTTT
TRBJ2-7,TRBD1,16,TRBV20-1,NA,CSASFPGTGGFYEQYF,TGCAGTGCGAGTTTTCCCGGGACAGGAGGATTCTACGAGCAGTACTTC
TRBJ1-2,NA,16,TRBV5-1,many,CASSLARAGLNYGYTF,TGCGCCAGCAGCTTGGCCAGGGCAGGCCTAAACTATGGCTACACCTTC
TRBJ1-1,NA,12,TRBV28,many,CASHDRPTEAFF,TGTGCCAGCCATGACAGACCTACTGAAGCTTTCTTT
TRBJ1-6,NA,18,TRBV11-3,few,CASSLDLNTGSYNSPLHF,TGTGCCAGCAGCTTAGATCTGAATACAGGCTCCTATAATTCACCCCTCCACTTT
TRBJ2-1,NA,13,TRBV28,many,CASRSDSYNEQFF,TGTGCCAGCAGGTCGGACAGTTACAATGAGCAGTTCTTC
TRBJ1-5,NA,20,TRBV6-1,NA,CASLRPGELSLKISNQPQHF,TGTGCCAGCCTTCGGCCAGGGGAGTTATCTCTGAAGATTAGCAATCAGCCCCAGCATTTT
TRBJ2-1,TRBD2,16,TRBV27,NA,CASSFLGTSLYNEQFF,TGTGCCAGCAGTTTCCTTGGGACTAGCCTCTACAATGAGCAGTTCTTC
TRBJ2-3,TRBD2,14,TRBV15,NA,CATSSGGGRDTQYF,TGTGCCACCAGCAGCGGGGGGGGAAGAGATACGCAGTATTTT
TRBJ2-2,TRBD1,16,TRBV3-1,NA,CASSQVDRGGTGELFF,TGTGCCAGCAGCCAAGTGGACAGGGGGGGCACCGGGGAGCTGTTTTTT
TRBJ1-5,NA,17,TRBV19,NA,CASRLWVRGRNNQPQHF,TGTGCCAGTAGGCTTTGGGTCCGGGGCCGGAACAATCAGCCCCAGCATTTT
TRBJ1-1,NA,12,TRBV28,few,CASTEGNTEAFF,TGTGCCAGCACGGAAGGGAACACTGAAGCTTTCTTT
TRBJ2-5,TRBD2,13,TRBV7-3,NA,CASGFSPSGTQYF,TGTGCGAGCGGATTTTCCCCTAGCGGGACACAGTACTTC
TRBJ2-7,TRBD1,13,TRBV19,many,CASKGTGAYEQYF,TGTGCCAGTAAGGGGACAGGGGCCTACGAGCAGTACTTC
TRBJ2-5,NA,12,TRBV7-9,NA,CASRLPSETQYF,TGTGCCAGCAGATTACCTTCTGAGACCCAGTACTTC
TRBJ2-6,NA,16,TRBV6-1,many,CASSGQMSAGANVLTF,TGTGCCAGCAGTGGACAGATGTCGGCTGGGGCCAACGTCCTGACTTTC
TRBJ2-1,NA,13,TRBV7-3,many,CASSVLGDPEQFF,TGTGCCAGCAGCGTCCTAGGCGACCCGGAGCAGTTCTTC
TRBJ2-7,NA,12,TRBV29-1,NA,CSVVAVTYEQYF,TGCAGCGTTGTAGCAGTGACCTACGAGCAGTACTTC
TRBJ2-6,NA,15,TRBV2,NA,CASGPTRTGANVLTF,TGTGCCAGCGGCCCTACGAGGACTGGGGCCAACGTCCTGACTTTC
TRBJ2-7,NA,15,TRBV28,many,CASSALGDGTYEQYF,TGTGCCAGCAGCGCGTTAGGTGACGGGACCTACGAGCAGTACTTC
TRBJ2-2,TRBD2,17,TRBV5-1,many,CASSPWASGRNTGELFF,TGCGCCAGCAGCCCTTGGGCTAGCGGGAGGAACACCGGGGAGCTGTTTTTT
TRBJ1-1,NA,12,TRBV12-3/TRBV12-4,many,CASSLRGLEAFF,TGTGCCAGCAGTTTACGGGGACTTGAAGCTTTCTTT
TRBJ1-3,NA,15,TRBV11-3,NA,CASSLGGLGGNTIYF,TGTGCCAGCAGCTTAGGAGGGCTGGGAGGAAACACCATATATTTT